This entry lists 15 T cell receptor beta chains sequenced from one sample in a study of cytomegalovirus exposure and HLA in healthy donors. The repertoire was sequenced with immunoSEQ multiplex PCR; TCRdb's copy has only in-frame clones and lacks some. Of 150,000 to 200,000 clones in the sample, about 86% were seen once. The sequencing sample was made of PBMCs. The receptor source for this set is a woman in her 30s in good health and CMV-seronegative.

This CDR3 is CASSLEGGRVGNEQFF. The CDR3 DNA sequence: TGTGCCAGCAGCTTGGAGGGGGGCCGGGTAGGCAATGAGCAGTTCTTC. V usage is TRBV5-4 and J usage is TRBJ2-1, with D possibly called TRBD1 or TRBD2 (6 bases each). The CDR3 loop spans 16 amino acids. Trimming left V 0 bases short and J 6 bases short, with 16 bases between. CDR1 is SGHNT, CDR2 YYREEE, per germline (reference sequence).

The chain's CDR3 is CASSVDYRNYGYTF. CDR3 in DNA: TGTGCCAGCAGCGTAGATTACAGAAACTATGGCTACACCTTC. V gene TRBV9 combines with J gene TRBJ1-2; no reliable D call. The germline V and J ends were trimmed by 0 bases and 2 bases, with 8 bases remaining between them. The germline gives CDR1 SGDLS, CDR2 YYNGEE. The CDR3 is made up of 14 amino acids.

This clone has a single count. This chain joins TRBV2 and TRBJ1-6; D is perhaps TRBD1 (6 bases). Germline CDR1 SNHLY, CDR2 FYNNEI. CDR3 size: 17 residues. The V and J ends lost 6 bases and 4 bases respectively, with 19 bases between them. The CDR3 nucleotides are TGTGCCAGCAGCCCCAGGTCCACAAGGGGGTATAATTCACCCCTCCACTTT. Residues: CASSPRSTRGYNSPLHF.

The chain couples TRBV5-5 to TRBJ2-1, with a weak D call TRBD2 (5 bases). The germline V gene has CDR1 SGHKS and CDR2 YYEKEE (reference sequence). There are 15 residues in the CDR3. Trimming took off 4 bases at V and 7 bases at J, with 18 bases between the two ends. The CDR3 reads CASSGSGKMSNEQFF. Written as DNA, the CDR3 is TGTGCCAGCAGCGGCTCGGGAAAGATGTCGAATGAGCAGTTCTTC. The complete variable domain, with remaining parts taken from reference TRBV5-5 and TRBJ2-1, reads DAGVTQSPTHLIKTRGQQVTLRCSPISGHKSVSWYQQVLGQGPQFIFQYYEKEERGRGNFPDRFSARQFPNYSSELNVNALLLGDSALYLCASSGSGKMSNEQFFGPGTRLTVL.

The V and J genes are TRBV5-4 and TRBJ2-1, with no clear D. CDR1 is SGHNT, CDR2 YYREEE, per germline (reference sequence). The V end lost 1 base, the J end lost 5 bases, and 19 bases lay between the germline ends. The CDR3 runs to 17 residues. CDR3 sequence (DNA): TGTGCCAGCAGCTTGAGGTTCGACCTACGCCCGGACAATGAGCAGTTCTTC. Its translation is CASSLRFDLRPDNEQFF.

The chain couples TRBV27 to TRBJ1-2, with D unclear. This CDR3 comprises 13 residues. Germline assignment: CDR1 MNHEY and CDR2 SMNVEV (reference sequence). V dropped 0 bases and J dropped 4 bases, with 6 bases sitting between them. This chain's CDR3 is CASSLSGTYGYTF. The CDR3 coding sequence is TGTGCCAGCAGTTTATCCGGAACCTATGGCTACACCTTC.

J is TRBJ2-7 and V is TRBV15; 13 bases are shared with TRBD2. J lost 5 bases, V lost 5 bases, and 9 bases had no gene match. CDR1 and CDR2 from the germline V gene are LNHNV and YYDKDF (reference sequence). The length of the CDR3 is 16 residues. DNA of the CDR3: TGTGCCACCAGCGATCAAGGGACTAGCGGGGAAGACGAGCAGTACTTC. Its translation is CATSDQGTSGEDEQYF.

This clone was recorded only once. CDR3 sequence: CASSVRLAGVTDTQYF. The CDR3 nucleotides read TGTGCCAGCAGCGTCCGACTAGCGGGAGTCACAGATACGCAGTATTTT. The chain combines TRBV5-4 with TRBJ2-3; TRBD2 agrees at 12 bases. Germline V gives CDR1 SGHNT, CDR2 YYREEE (reference sequence). Germline trimming cut 4 bases from V and 2 bases from J; bases unmatched to any gene: 5. The CDR3 has 16 amino acids.

The chain carries TRBV6-4 and TRBJ2-3; 7 bases line up with TRBD2. The length of the CDR3 is 15 residues. Germline V CDR1 and CDR2: MRHNA, SNTAGT. Trimming took 6 bases from V and 5 from J; bases not matched to a gene: 11. CDR3 region: CASRLRGTMGDTQYF. The CDR3 DNA sequence: TGTGCCAGCAGGCTACGAGGGACTATGGGAGATACGCAGTATTTT.

As DNA, the CDR3 is TGTGCCAGCAGCGTAAAATCTAGCGACGCAGATACGCAGTATTTT. Its translation: CASSVKSSDADTQYF. This chain joins TRBV9 and TRBJ2-3, with D tentatively TRBD2 (6 bases). The V and J ends lost 1 base and 4 bases respectively, with 13 bases between them. CDR1 is SGDLS and CDR2 is YYNGEE in the germline V gene. The CDR3 sequence is 15 residues long.

A note on this clone: The same CDR3 can be traced to other DNA sequences in this sample. The rearrangement links TRBV6-5 to TRBJ2-7; no clear D gene. CDR1 is MNHEY and CDR2 is SVGAGI in the germline V gene. The CDR3 consists of 13 residues. Trimming shortened V by 0 bases and J by 3 bases, and 6 bases separated the two germline ends. The CDR3: CASSYSYSYEQYF. CDR3 nucleotides: TGTGCCAGCAGTTACTCGTATAGCTACGAGCAGTACTTC.

This chain connects TRBV9 to TRBJ1-1; 8 nucleotides agree with TRBD1. Germline assignment: CDR1 SGDLS and CDR2 YYNGEE. The CDR3 has 16 amino acids. Unmatched junction bases numbered 8, after V lost 0 bases and J lost 4 bases. Here the CDR3 DNA reads TGTGCCAGCAGCGTAGAACCAGGGGGCGAGTTCACTGAAGCTTTCTTT. Residues: CASSVEPGGEFTEAFF. The full variable domain, its missing parts supplied by reference TRBV9 and TRBJ1-1, is DSGVTQTPKHLITATGQRVTLRCSPRSGDLSVYWYQQSLDQGLQFLIQYYNGEERAKGNILERFSAQQFPDLHSELNLSSLELGDSALYFCASSVEPGGEFTEAFFGQGTRLTVV.

This clone was seen just once. This chain uses TRBV15 with TRBJ2-3; D unclear. The V gene lost 1 base and the J gene lost 2 bases, with 4 bases spanning the gap. Germline V lookup: CDR1 LNHNV, CDR2 YYDKDF (reference sequence). The length of the CDR3 is 13 residues. The CDR3 nucleotides read TGTGCCACCAGCAGAGCGGTCACAGATACGCAGTATTTT. This encodes CATSRAVTDTQYF. The full variable domain, rest sourced from reference TRBV15 and TRBJ2-3, is DAMVIQNPRYQVTQFGKPVTLSCSQTLNHNVMYWYQQKSSQAPKLLFHYYDKDFNNEADTPDNFQSRRPNTSFCFLDIRSPGLGDTAMYLCATSRAVTDTQYFGPGTRLTVL.

The chain carries TRBV9 and TRBJ1-6; the match to TRBD1 covers 11 bases. V was pared by 4 bases and J by 4 bases, with 4 bases of the junction left unmatched. This CDR3 region has 16 residues. CDR1 and CDR2 (germline): SGDLS, YYNGEE. In DNA form, the CDR3 reads TGTGCCAGCAGCCGAGGGACAGGGGGGTATAATTCACCCCTCCACTTT. It specifies CASSRGTGGYNSPLHF. The full variable domain, with the rest looked up from reference TRBV9 and TRBJ1-6, is DSGVTQTPKHLITATGQRVTLRCSPRSGDLSVYWYQQSLDQGLQFLIQYYNGEERAKGNILERFSAQQFPDLHSELNLSSLELGDSALYFCASSRGTGGYNSPLHFGNGTRLTVT.

CDR3 loop: CASSKNSEAGNEQFF. As DNA, the CDR3 is TGTGCCAGCAGTAAGAATAGTGAGGCGGGCAATGAGCAGTTCTTC. The V gene is TRBV6-4, the J gene TRBJ2-1, with D possibly TRBD2 on 5 matching bases. This CDR3 region has 15 residues. Germline loops: CDR1 MRHNA, CDR2 SNTAGT. Trimming left V 5 bases short and J 6 bases short, with 17 bases between.